Listed below are T cell receptor beta chains from one sample, sequenced in a study of response to subunit inactivated influenza vaccine. Each CDR3 protein gets one entry after TCRdb re-called the RT-PCR reads with MiXCR. The sample lists roughly 150,000 distinct CDR3 sequences, approximately 11% seen once, with around an eighth in the top ten. Sample: non-naive T cells sorted from PBMCs, taken roughly 46 days after vaccination. These receptor sequences come from a man aged 50 to 59 who received an inactivated influenza vaccine. Each CDR3 is given with its conserved first and last residue. D genes are given only for firm matches. A clone size is listed for some rows: how often the clone was seen (once, few, many), or a class if it is expanded.

J: TRBJ2-7; length: 15; V: TRBV4-2; D: TRBD1; size: few; DNA: TGTGCCAGCAGCCAAGAAGACAGGGGGCATTACGAGCAGTACTTC; CDR3: CASSQEDRGHYEQYF
J: TRBJ2-1; length: 17; V: TRBV5-1; D: TRBD1; size: many; DNA: TGCGCCAGCAGCTCAAAAGGGGACAGGGGCTCCTACAATGAGCAGTTCTTC; CDR3: CASSSKGDRGSYNEQFF
J: TRBJ2-5; length: 16; V: TRBV11-3; D: TRBD1; size: -; DNA: TGTGCCAGCAGCTCAACAGGGGGCGTAGGTACGGAGACCCAGTACTTC; CDR3: CASSSTGGVGTETQYF
J: TRBJ1-4; length: 14; V: TRBV9; D: -; size: few; DNA: TGTGCCAGCAGGCCCGGGTACCAGACGGGAAAACTGTTTTTT; CDR3: CASRPGYQTGKLFF
J: TRBJ1-1; length: 14; V: TRBV28; D: -; size: -; DNA: TGTGCCAGCAGTTTATCCGCAAGGTACACTGAAGCTTTCTTT; CDR3: CASSLSARYTEAFF
J: TRBJ1-1; length: 12; V: TRBV10-3; D: -; size: few; DNA: TGTGCCATCAGTCCCGACAGGTATGAAGCTTTCTTT; CDR3: CAISPDRYEAFF
J: TRBJ1-3; length: 15; V: TRBV7-2; D: -; size: many; DNA: TGTGCCAGCAGCCCATCGGGGAGAGCCAGAAACACCATATATTTT; CDR3: CASSPSGRARNTIYF
J: TRBJ2-1; length: 11; V: TRBV9; D: -; size: many; DNA: TGTGCCAGCAGCGTAGATGATGAGCAGTTCTTC; CDR3: CASSVDDEQFF
J: TRBJ2-3; length: 15; V: TRBV12-3/TRBV12-4; D: -; size: -; DNA: TGTGCCAGCAGTTTAGAGGAGTCTAGCACAGATACGCAGTATTTT; CDR3: CASSLEESSTDTQYF
J: TRBJ2-5; length: 16; V: TRBV11-2; D: TRBD1; size: many; DNA: TGTGCCAGCAGTAACTGGGACAGGGGGCGCGCAGAGACCCAGTACTTC; CDR3: CASSNWDRGRAETQYF
J: TRBJ2-4; length: 16; V: TRBV15; D: TRBD1; size: many; DNA: TGTGCCACCAGCAGAGACATAGGACAGGGGCAAAACATTCAGTACTTC; CDR3: CATSRDIGQGQNIQYF
J: TRBJ1-5; length: 13; V: TRBV5-6; D: TRBD1; size: -; DNA: TGTGCCAGCAGCAAGGACAGGGATCAGCCCCAGCATTTT; CDR3: CASSKDRDQPQHF
J: TRBJ1-5; length: 14; V: TRBV6-2/TRBV6-3; D: -; size: -; DNA: TGTGCCAGCAGCCCCGATCAGGGTGGTCAGCCCCAGCATTTT; CDR3: CASSPDQGGQPQHF
J: TRBJ2-1; length: 16; V: TRBV9; D: TRBD1; size: -; DNA: TGTGCCAGCAGCGAAAGGGACAGGGAGACCTACAATGAGCAGTTCTTC; CDR3: CASSERDRETYNEQFF
J: TRBJ2-1; length: 12; V: TRBV20-1; D: TRBD2; size: few; DNA: TGCAGTGCTAGTTCAGGGAGGGGTGAGCAGTTCTTC; CDR3: CSASSGRGEQFF
J: TRBJ1-1; length: 12; V: TRBV29-1; D: -; size: -; DNA: TGCAGCGTTGAAGGCCAGTACACTGAAGCTTTCTTT; CDR3: CSVEGQYTEAFF